The entry below gives a single TCR beta chain sequence along with its context. Its antigen is unidentified. At one boundary the junction diverges from the germline segment, which might be a read error. This record belongs to a study of cytomegalovirus exposure and HLA in healthy donors. Study background: Falling in the Caucasian-associated ancestry cluster were roughly 86% of under 500 genotyped donors. General study points: In a later analysis, a genetic analysis reported fewer productive-TCR N-insertions in an Asian-associated ancestry cluster than the cohort average. Earlier analysis found most TCR beta V segments productive about 90% or about 30% of the time. Further analysis, carried out later, found HLA-associated TCR beta chains more clonally expanded than equally common other chains.

The PCR used 60 Vbeta and 13 Jbeta primers. Clones were sequenced by immunoSEQ multiplex PCR, and TCRdb holds only the in-frame ones, with some missing. This sample has about 160,000 clones, with over 80% found just once. The receptor comes from a woman aged 45 to 65 in good health and CMV-seropositive. Sequencing was performed on PBMCs.

The CDR3: CASSLEGRRLAVF. The DNA of the CDR3 is TGTGCCAGCAGCCTCGAGGGGCGGCGGCTAGCGGTCTTC. This rearrangement joins TRBV6-5 to TRBJ2-1; 7 bases line up with TRBD2. The CDR3 sequence is 13 residues long. CDR1 MNHEY and CDR2 SVGAGI come from the germline V gene.